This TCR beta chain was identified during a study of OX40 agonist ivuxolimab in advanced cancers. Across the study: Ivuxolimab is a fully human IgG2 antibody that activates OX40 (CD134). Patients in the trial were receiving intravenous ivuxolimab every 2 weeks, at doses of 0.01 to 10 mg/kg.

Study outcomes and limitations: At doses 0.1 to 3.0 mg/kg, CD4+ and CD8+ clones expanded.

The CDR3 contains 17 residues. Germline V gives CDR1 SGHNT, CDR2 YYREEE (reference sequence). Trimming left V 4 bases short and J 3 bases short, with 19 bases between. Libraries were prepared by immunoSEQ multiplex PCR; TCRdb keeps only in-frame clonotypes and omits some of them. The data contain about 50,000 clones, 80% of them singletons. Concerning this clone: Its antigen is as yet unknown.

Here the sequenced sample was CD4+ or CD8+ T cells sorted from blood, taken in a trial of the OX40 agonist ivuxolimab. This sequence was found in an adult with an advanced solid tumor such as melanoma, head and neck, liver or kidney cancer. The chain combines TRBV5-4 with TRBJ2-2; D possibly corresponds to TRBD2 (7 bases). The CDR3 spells CASSRLLGGPDTGELFF. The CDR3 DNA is TGTGCCAGCAGCCGGCTCCTCGGGGGGCCGGACACCGGGGAGCTGTTTTTT.